This T cell receptor beta chain was obtained from a study of identical twins. The study's findings and limits: Twin pairs had excess sharing that was weaker in beta out-of-frame sequences.

This clonotype appeared a few times. The antigen is not known. TCRdb recomputed calls from the 5' RACE reads with MiXCR, one row per CDR3 protein. This table holds 700,000 to 950,000 distinct CDR3 sequences, around 12% found once. In germline, CDR1 is SGHTA, CDR2 FQGTGA. This CDR3 region has 14 residues. J gave up 11 bases and V 2 bases, and 8 bases lay outside the gene matches. The same data also contributed to another study, on yellow fever vaccine responses in identical twins.

The sequence came from a woman aged 18-35 years in good health. Input material: PBMCs. The V gene is TRBV7-3, the J gene TRBJ2-2, with 7 bases aligning to TRBD2. CDR3 region: CASSLPTGGPELFF. The CDR3 region has the DNA TGTGCCAGCAGCTTACCTACGGGGGGACCAGAGCTGTTTTTT.